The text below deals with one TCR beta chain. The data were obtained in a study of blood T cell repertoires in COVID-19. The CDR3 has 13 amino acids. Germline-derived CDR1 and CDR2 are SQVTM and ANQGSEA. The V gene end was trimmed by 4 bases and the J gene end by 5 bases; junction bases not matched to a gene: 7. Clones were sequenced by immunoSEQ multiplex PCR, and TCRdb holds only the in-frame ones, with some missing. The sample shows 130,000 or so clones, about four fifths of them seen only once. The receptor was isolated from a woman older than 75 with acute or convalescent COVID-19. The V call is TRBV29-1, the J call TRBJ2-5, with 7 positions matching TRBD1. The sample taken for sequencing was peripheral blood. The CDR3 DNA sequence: TGCAGCGTTGCGGCAGGGGGTCGGGAGACCCAGTACTTC. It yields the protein CSVAAGGRETQYF.